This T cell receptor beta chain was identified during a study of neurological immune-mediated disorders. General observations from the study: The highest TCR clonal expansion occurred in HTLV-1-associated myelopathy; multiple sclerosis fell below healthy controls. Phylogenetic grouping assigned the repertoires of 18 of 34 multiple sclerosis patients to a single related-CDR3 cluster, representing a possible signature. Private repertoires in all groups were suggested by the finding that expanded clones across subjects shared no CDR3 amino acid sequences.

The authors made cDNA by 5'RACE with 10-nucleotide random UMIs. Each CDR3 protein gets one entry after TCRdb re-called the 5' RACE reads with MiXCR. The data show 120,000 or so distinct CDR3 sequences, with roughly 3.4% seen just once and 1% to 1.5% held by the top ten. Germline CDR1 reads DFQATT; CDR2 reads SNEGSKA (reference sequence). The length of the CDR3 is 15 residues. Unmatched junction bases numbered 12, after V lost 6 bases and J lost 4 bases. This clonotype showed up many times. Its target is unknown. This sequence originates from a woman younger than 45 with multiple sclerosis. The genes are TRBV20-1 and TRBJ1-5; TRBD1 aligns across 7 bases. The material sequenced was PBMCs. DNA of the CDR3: TGCAGTGCGTCTGAGGGGACAGTTGGAAATCAGCCCCAGCATTTT. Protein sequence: CSASEGTVGNQPQHF.